Detailed here is one T cell receptor (beta chain). What this receptor recognizes is not known. No base-level quality is on record; no much larger clone is a single base apart. The cohort consisted of more than 650 healthy bone marrow donors. At the time of sampling, all cohort members were nominally healthy, though unrecorded immune exposures were likely present. The donor was CMV seropositive and was included in the group of 250 to 300 seropositive cohort members. A peripheral blood sample was collected from each donor, and TCR beta sequencing was performed on peripheral blood mononuclear cells. The Qiagen DNeasy Blood Extraction Kit was used to extract genomic DNA from the blood cell samples. This sample is drawn from a study of cytomegalovirus exposure and HLA in healthy donors (dated 2017 in TCRdb). For the wider study: An earlier analysis of approximately 640 of the donors reported roughly 270 Gb of sequence data and about 100 million unique TCR beta sequences from about 179 million T cells. An early release covering about 600 HLA-typed donors comprised approximately 290 gigabases of sequencing data and approximately 80 million unique TCR sequences. Of the approximately 370 genotyped donors, approximately 80% were placed in the genetic ancestry cluster associated with self-reported Caucasian donors. The study aimed to test whether signatures of past pathogen exposure could be identified by cataloging public T cell receptors. The study used immunosequencing to profile the T cell repertoires of approximately 640 subjects and linked those repertoires to cytomegalovirus serostatus. In addition to the first cohort of roughly 700 subjects, a separate validation cohort of around 110 different subjects was used. The study combined high-throughput TCR immunosequencing, statistical association of individual TCRs with disease status, and machine learning to predict cytomegalovirus infection status. To study patterns of TCR occurrence, a later analysis re-analyzed previously published TCR beta repertoires from more than 550 donors and added high-resolution HLA genotyping. The later analysis used no new phenotypic data to find candidate immune exposures, relying instead on TCR beta sequences and their occurrence across donors. An earlier analysis of 587 of the donors applied high-throughput TCR beta sequencing to assess whether each TCR beta V gene segment acted as functional or pseudogenic. Alongside the repertoire data, information on donor age, sex, ethnicity and CMV serostatus was compiled. A later genetic analysis took genome-wide SNP genotypes for about 55% of the 666 donors and used that subset as a discovery cohort. Every discovery cohort repertoire had been produced on one sequencing platform. Both class I and class II loci were covered by HLA typing, at four-digit resolution. Typing coverage varied by locus: roughly 620-640 donors for A, B, C, DRB1 and DQB1; about 520 for DQA1; over 600 for DPA1; 400 to 480 for DPB1. Because of strong linkage in the cohort, a few DR-DQ haplotypes were treated as single units for association and clustering. Among some 410 genotyped donors of the cohort, an average of approximately 240,000 unique TCR beta nucleotide sequences were sequenced per donor, around a sixth of them non-productive.

Trimming accounts for 5 bases at V and 1 base at J, while the number of junction bases matched to no gene is 8. According to the germline V gene, CDR1 reads MDHEN and CDR2 reads SYDVKM. From the cysteine up to the phenylalanine, the CDR3 has a length of 16 residues. Only the CDR3 part of the read is kept: 48 bases, read in frame from the first base. The investigation overall reported the following: CMV serostatus was the only immune exposure information available for the cohort. In vitro tests confirmed that a few of the cytomegalovirus-associated TCR beta chains recognize cytomegalovirus antigens. The classifier was reported to diagnose cytomegalovirus status with high specificity and sensitivity in both the original cohort and the validation cohort. According to a later analysis, parvovirus B19, influenza, CMV and Epstein-Barr virus appeared linked to several top co-occurrence clusters. In the study, some 180 TCR beta chains were listed as associated with cytomegalovirus. The cohort was sequenced for TCR beta chains only, and without alpha or paired-chain data the features that could be detected were limited. Because HLA typing was unavailable for some donors at each locus, only the typed subset was used in association tests. Sequencing depth was assumed to be roughly uniform across donors in the presence/absence analyses, though that assumption may not hold. In a later analysis, some 17,000 TCR beta sequences were associated with specific HLA alleles at a false discovery rate of 0.05. According to a later analysis, TCR association rates differed among HLA loci, with DRB1 alleles showing the most associated TCRs and HLA-C alleles showing the fewest. Assigning TCR associations to individual alleles was difficult when HLA alleles, especially DR and DQ, strongly co-occurred. Linkage disequilibrium might explain the correlated functional status among segregating V segments, but an unknown experimental factor could not be ruled out. In a later genetic analysis, a missense DCLRE1C variant was associated with V-gene and J-gene trimming of TCR beta chains, and the association was replicated in an independent cohort. In a later analysis, HLA-associated TCR beta chains were found to be more clonally expanded and to have lower generation probabilities than equally common non-associated chains. A later genetic analysis reported fewer N-insertions in productive TCRs among donors in an Asian-associated ancestry cluster than the 666-donor mean. In an earlier analysis of some 550 of the donors, most TCR beta V segments were observed in productive rearrangements about 87% or about 30% of the time, broadly matching IMGT annotations. A further reported finding was that TCR beta sequences accurately predicted the HLA-A and HLA-B alleles for most subjects in the first cohort. Some IMGT-functional V segments, including TRBV6-2 and TRBV6-3, could not be told apart with the 87-base-pair reads, so those segments were excluded. The earlier analysis of around 600 of the donors excluded some 16 rarely observed V segments, including chromosome 9 orphons, because counts were too low. The authors suggested that the approach could potentially be generalized to other disease states and immunological phenotypes. Most TCR sequences were seen in very few donors, while some public TCRs were found in many individuals. A cluster of highly shared sequence variants was judged likely to be a technical artifact of the sequencing pipeline. In a later analysis, most CMV-associated TCR beta chains were found to appear HLA-restricted, with HLA associations seemingly driven largely by CMV exposure.

Preparation of the library involved the immunoSEQ multiplex PCR assay. The multiplex PCR relied on a mix of 60 forward primers for TCR Vbeta segments and 13 reverse primers for TCR Jbeta segments. A multiplex PCR assay on genomic DNA amplified the CDR3 region of rearranged TCR beta genes. The Illumina HiSeq System was used to sequence the amplified TCR beta libraries as 87-base-pair reads. Turning to the authors' computational methods: Across the 670 or so repertoires, a later analysis counted approximately 75 million unique TCR beta chains, 8.5 million to 12 million of which were shared by at least two donors. Raw reads were error-corrected and collapsed into unique sequences with a nearest-neighbor algorithm that merged closely related sequences to remove PCR and sequencing errors. To assign V, D and J gene segments, CDR3 sequences were aligned to IMGT reference sequences. For a sequence to be retained, a match of at least six nucleotides to both a V gene segment and a J gene segment was required. Rearrangements were called productive when the CDR3 lacked stop codons and stayed in frame with V and J; all others were non-productive. CDR3 was defined by IMGT convention, running from the second conserved V-encoded cysteine to the conserved J-encoded phenylalanine. The earlier analysis of roughly 590 of the donors excluded any sequence lacking an unambiguous match to a single V gene segment. In an earlier analysis of approximately 560 of the donors, a V segment was called functional when productive rearrangements were above 56.7%, and segregating when the standard deviation between donors exceeded 5%. To diagnose cytomegalovirus status from the catalog of TCR beta chain sequences, a statistical classification framework was built. V and J gene assignment, in a later analysis, came from comparing TCR nucleotide sequences with IMGT/GENE-DB human TR gene sequences. The TCRdist pipeline was used in a later analysis to assign CDR3 sequences and most-parsimonious VDJ recombination scenarios. A later analysis defined each TCR beta chain by its CDR3 amino acid sequence plus V-gene family, and excluded reads lacking a unique V-gene family. As a way to deal with suspected cross-contamination and a sequencing artifact, a later analysis dropped approximately 590 nucleotide sequences that were highly shared and had low generation probability. For each public chain, a later analysis derived a clonal expansion index from normalized ranks of inferred template counts within each repertoire. In a later analysis, generation probabilities were computed using a VDJ recombination model fitted to out-of-frame rearrangements, and the results were checked against IGoR. In a later analysis, hypergeometric tests were used to score TCR-TCR, TCR-HLA and TCR-CMV co-occurrence, with a repertoire-size bias correction applied to TCR pairs. A later analysis estimated false discovery rates by permuting HLA or CMV assignments 20 times. In a later analysis, co-occurring TCRs were grouped using DBSCAN, with TCRdist sequence similarity added in when clustering inside HLA-allele-positive subsets. Co-occurrence clustering excluded repertoires with fewer than 30,000 or more than 120,000 public chains, plus five with anomalous nucleotide sharing. TCRdb's version of the immuneACCESS table is confined to in-frame rearrangements and falls short of the full clone set. An unresolved V gene accounts for under half of the shortfall where checked; the remainder is of unknown origin. Clone size and the V and J calls come from that table; the DNA yielded D and trimming. This sample holds some 140,000 clones; about 74% were observed only once. About 4.3% of the sample rests with the top ten.

The sequenced sample consisted of PBMCs. The sequence was collected from a man aged 18 to 29 in good health and CMV-seropositive. The rearrangement joined TRBV28 to TRBJ2-7, and TRBD1 aligns with 10 junction nucleotides. CDR3 loop: CASSQTGQGHSYEQYF. The DNA is TGTGCCAGCAGTCAGACGGGACAGGGGCATTCCTACGAGCAGTACTTC. The variable domain in full, with residues beyond the CDR3 obtained from the reference TRBV28 and TRBJ2-7 genes, is DVKVTQSSRYLVKRTGEKVFLECVQDMDHENMFWYRQDPGLGLRLIYFSYDVKMKEKGDIPEGYSVSREKKERFSLILESASTNQTSMYLCASSQTGQGHSYEQYFGPGTRLTVT.